This entry lists 22 T cell receptor beta chains sequenced from one sample in a study of blood T cell repertoires in COVID-19. TCRdb's copy holds only in-frame clones and misses some; the assay was immunoSEQ multiplex PCR. The repertoire holds over 200,000 clones, with 60% to 75% as singletons. Sequencing was carried out using peripheral blood. The receptors were sampled from a woman of 80 years or more with acute or convalescent COVID-19.

The chain carries TRBV6-5 and TRBJ1-6, with 7 bases matching TRBD1. V was pared by 10 bases and J by 5 bases, with 8 bases of the junction left unmatched. The CDR3 has 14 amino acids. CDR1 is MNHEY, CDR2 SVGAGI, per germline. CDR3 sequence: CATRYRGDNSPLHF. The CDR3 DNA sequence: TGTGCCACCCGTTACAGGGGCGATAATTCACCCCTCCACTTT.

This sequence joins TRBV10-2 and TRBJ1-2; D possibly corresponds to TRBD1 (6 bases). Trimming removed 5 bases from V and 4 bases from J, with 11 bases in between. This CDR3 region has 13 residues. Germline CDR1 and CDR2: WSHSY and SAAADI. CDR3 amino acids: CASSPQGTYGYTF. The CDR3 nucleotides are TGCGCCAGCAGTCCACAGGGTACCTATGGCTACACCTTC.

In this sample, this clone turned up many times. The chain couples TRBV30 to TRBJ2-1, with D unclear. The CDR3 consists of 11 residues. The germline V and J ends were trimmed by 1 base and 8 bases, with 6 bases remaining between them. In germline, CDR1 is GTSNPN, CDR2 SVGIG (reference sequence). The CDR3 DNA sequence: TGTGCCTGGAGTGCCAGCGATGAGCAGTTCTTC. The encoded protein is CAWSASDEQFF.

The chain has TRBV6-5 and TRBJ1-5, with TRBD1 identical over 10 bases. The V segment lost 8 bases and the J segment 7 bases; nucleotides outside the gene matches: 5. Germline V gives CDR1 MNHEY, CDR2 SVGAGI. This CDR3 spans 13 amino acids. For the CDR3, the DNA is TGTGCCAGCGGGGACAGGGGTGACCAGCCCCAGCATTTT. This translates into CASGDRGDQPQHF.

The V and J genes are TRBV2 and TRBJ2-1; tentatively, D is TRBD2 (6 bases). The CDR3 contains 14 residues. The germline V gene encodes CDR1 SNHLY and CDR2 FYNNEI. V was trimmed by 6 bases and J by 4 bases, leaving 13 bases between them. The CDR3 DNA sequence: TGTGCCAGCAGGCCACCGGGACTGTACAATGAGCAGTTCTTC. This codes for CASRPPGLYNEQFF.

J is TRBJ2-1 and V is TRBV19; maybe TRBD2 (5 bases). V was shortened by 7 bases and J by 3 bases, with 13 bases between the two germline ends. Germline CDR1 LNHDA, CDR2 SQIVND (reference sequence). The length of the CDR3 is 14 residues. CDR3 in amino acids: CASIRGLGYNEQFF. CDR3 DNA: TGTGCCAGTATTCGTGGACTCGGCTACAATGAGCAGTTCTTC.

The CDR3 DNA reads TGTGCCAGCAGTCCGCCCCGCGGCGGGGGCTCCTTCTTTCCCTACGAGCAGTACTTC. Translation: CASSPPRGGGSFFPYEQYF. This chain uses TRBV6-6 with TRBJ2-7, with a possible D match to TRBD2 (7 bases). In germline, CDR1 is MNHNY, CDR2 SVGAGI (reference sequence). The CDR3 totals 19 residues. The V and J ends lost 5 bases and 2 bases respectively, with 28 bases between them.

The chain links TRBV19 to TRBJ2-1; 7 bases map to TRBD1. Trimming cost V 4 bases and J 2 bases; bases outside gene matches: 5. Germline V gives CDR1 LNHDA, CDR2 SQIVND (reference sequence). The CDR3 runs 15 residues. The CDR3: CASSNYGTAYNEQFF. The CDR3 nucleotides are TGTGCCAGTAGTAACTACGGGACAGCCTACAATGAGCAGTTCTTC.

The table lists this clone with a few counts. The chain couples TRBV6-5 to TRBJ1-1; 8 nucleotides match TRBD1. With 8 bases clipped from V and 5 bases from J, the junction kept 13 bases outside the gene matches. The length of the CDR3 is 15 residues. Germline V gene sequence: CDR1 MNHEY, CDR2 SVGAGI. CDR3 DNA: TGTGCCAGCCGCGAACGGGCAGGGGGCGCGACTGAAGCTTTCTTT. Amino acid sequence: CASRERAGGATEAFF.

The chain uses TRBV28 and TRBJ2-1; D gene uncertain. Germline values: CDR1 MDHEN, CDR2 SYDVKM. The CDR3 is 14 residues long. Trimming shortened V by 2 bases and J by 8 bases, and 13 bases separated the two germline ends. CDR3 nucleotide sequence: TGTGCCAGCAGTTTAAACAGTCCAGGCCATGAGCAGTTCTTC. This codes for CASSLNSPGHEQFF.

J is TRBJ1-3 and V is TRBV11-2; D not resolved. The CDR3 sequence is 16 residues long. Germline-derived CDR1 and CDR2 are SGHAT and FQNNGV. V lost 5 bases to trimming and J lost 0 bases, with 14 bases between them. The CDR3 loop reads CASSPGLLSSGNTIYF. The CDR3 coding sequence is TGTGCCAGCAGCCCCGGACTTTTATCCTCTGGAAACACCATATATTTT. Full variable domain (outside the CDR3, taken from reference TRBV11-2 and TRBJ1-3): EAGVAQSPRYKIIEKRQSVAFWCNPISGHATLYWYQQILGQGPKLLIQFQNNGVVDDSQLPKDRFSAERLKGVDSTLKIQPAKLEDSAVYLCASSPGLLSSGNTIYFGEGSWLTVV.

This clone showed up just once. J is TRBJ2-7 and V is TRBV27; TRBD2 matches at 10 bases. Germline CDR1 and CDR2: MNHEY and SMNVEV (reference sequence). With 3 bases clipped from V and 5 bases from J, the junction kept 16 bases outside the gene matches. The CDR3 extends over 18 amino acids. Here the CDR3 reads CASSFSPPSGSLFDEQYF. The CDR3 DNA is TGTGCCAGCAGTTTTTCCCCCCCTAGCGGGAGTCTGTTCGACGAGCAGTACTTC.

The chain employs TRBV9 and TRBJ2-1; D is undetermined. Deletions cut 3 bases from V and 8 bases from J, with 9 bases between. The CDR3 is made up of 12 amino acids. CDR1 is SGDLS, CDR2 YYNGEE, per germline. The CDR3 region is CASSAGRDEQFF. For the CDR3, the DNA is TGTGCCAGCAGCGCCGGTCGGGATGAGCAGTTCTTC.

Many counts were recorded for this clone. V usage is TRBV10-3 and J usage is TRBJ2-5, with a weak D call TRBD2 (6 bases). The CDR3 is made up of 18 amino acids. Germline CDR1 reads ENHRY; CDR2 reads SYGVKD. V gave up 5 bases and J gave up 2 bases, with 24 bases separating them. As DNA, the CDR3 is TGTGCCATCAGTCTAGGACTATTGGCTAGCTTAAGTCAAGAGACCCAGTACTTC. Its translation: CAISLGLLASLSQETQYF.

The J gene is TRBJ2-7, the V gene TRBV30; 8 nucleotides agree with TRBD1. The CDR3 is made up of 13 amino acids. V lost 3 bases to trimming and J lost 6 bases; unmatched junction nucleotides: 7. Looked up from germline, CDR1 is GTSNPN and CDR2 is SVGIG (reference sequence). In DNA form, the CDR3 reads TGTGCCTGGAGGGGCAGGGGGCGAGGCGAGCAGTACTTC. Translated, it gives CAWRGRGRGEQYF.

The V and J genes are TRBV7-2 and TRBJ2-1; no definite D call. Germline-derived CDR1 and CDR2 are SGHTA and FQGNSA. The CDR3 contains 14 residues. Trimming shortened V by 1 base and J by 10 bases, and 14 bases separated the two germline ends. CDR3 DNA sequence: TGTGCCAGCAGCTTAGTGGAGCCGCCTGGGGAGCAGTTCTTC. Its translation is CASSLVEPPGEQFF.

The rearrangement uses TRBV7-9 and TRBJ1-5; maybe TRBD1 (5 bases). Germline values: CDR1 SEHNR, CDR2 FQNEAQ (reference sequence). Trimming left V 5 bases short and J 5 bases short, with 16 bases between. The CDR3 is 15 residues long. DNA for the CDR3: TGTGCCAGCAGCCCTGGCGCAGGGAGGCATCAGCCCCAGCATTTT. Translation: CASSPGAGRHQPQHF.

This chain joins TRBV7-8 and TRBJ2-7, with D possibly TRBD1 on 6 matching bases. CDR3 length: 15 amino acids. Trimming removed 1 base at V and 3 bases at J, with 13 bases between. Germline V gene data show CDR1 as SGHVS and CDR2 as FQNEAQ. The CDR3 sequence: CASSLGGTTGYEQYF. The CDR3 region has the DNA TGTGCCAGCAGCTTAGGAGGGACAACGGGCTACGAGCAGTACTTC.

This clone has only one observation. The CDR3 sequence: CASSQRLAKNIQYF. Here the CDR3 DNA reads TGTGCCAGCAGCCAAAGACTAGCCAAAAACATTCAGTACTTC. The V gene is TRBV3-1 (or the pseudogene TRBV3-2), the J gene TRBJ2-4; D gene unclear. Germline V gives CDR1 LGHDT, CDR2 YNNKEL (reference sequence). The CDR3 consists of 14 residues. Trimming removed 2 bases at V and 0 bases at J, with 5 bases between.

The chain is built from TRBV14 and TRBJ2-3, with 7 bases matching TRBD2. From germline, CDR1 is SGHDN and CDR2 FVKESK. The CDR3 has 14 residues. The trim removed 0 bases at V and 10 bases at J, leaving 7 bases unmatched. The CDR3 spells CASSQDLGREAQYF. For the CDR3, the DNA is TGTGCCAGCAGCCAAGATCTTGGGAGGGAAGCGCAGTATTTT. The complete variable domain, with remaining parts taken from reference TRBV14 and TRBJ2-3, reads EAGVTQFPSHSVIEKGQTVTLRCDPISGHDNLYWYRRVMGKEIKFLLHFVKESKQDESGMPNNRFLAERTGGTYSTLKVQPAELEDSGVYFCASSQDLGREAQYFGPGTRLTVL.

The J gene is TRBJ1-5, the V gene TRBV19; D gene ambiguous. V was shortened by 6 bases and J by 7 bases, with 19 bases between the two germline ends. Per germline, CDR1 LNHDA and CDR2 SQIVND (reference sequence). This CDR3 spans 15 amino acids. Here the CDR3 reads CASRDSGELRQPQHF. CDR3 nucleotide sequence: TGTGCCAGTAGGGATTCTGGGGAGTTACGGCAGCCCCAGCATTTT.

There are a few counts of this clone. The V call is TRBV7-9, the J call TRBJ2-5; 9 nucleotides line up with TRBD2. Trimming removed 8 bases from V and 9 bases from J; junction bases left unmatched: 19. The CDR3 sequence is 16 residues long. Germline CDR1 and CDR2: SEHNR and FQNEAQ (reference sequence). CDR3 nucleotide sequence: TGTGCCAGCTCCTCGGCTAGCGGGGCTTCTGGGGGGGCCCAGTACTTC. Its translation: CASSSASGASGGAQYF.